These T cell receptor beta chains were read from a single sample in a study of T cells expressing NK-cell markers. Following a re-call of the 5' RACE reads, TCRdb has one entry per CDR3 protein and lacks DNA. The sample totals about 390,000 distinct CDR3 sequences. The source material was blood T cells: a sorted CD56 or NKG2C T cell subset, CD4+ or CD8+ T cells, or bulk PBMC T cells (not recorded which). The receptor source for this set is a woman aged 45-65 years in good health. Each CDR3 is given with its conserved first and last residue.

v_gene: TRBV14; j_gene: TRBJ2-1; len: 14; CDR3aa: CASSHPDWNNEQFF
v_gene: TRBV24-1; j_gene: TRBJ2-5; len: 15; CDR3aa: CATSDLLRGAETQYF
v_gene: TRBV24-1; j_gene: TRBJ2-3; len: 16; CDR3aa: CATSEPTGVDTDTQYF
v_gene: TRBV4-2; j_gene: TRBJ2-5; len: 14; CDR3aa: CASSNAAVKETQYF
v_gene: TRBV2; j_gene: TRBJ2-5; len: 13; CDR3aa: CASSDTGEGTQYF
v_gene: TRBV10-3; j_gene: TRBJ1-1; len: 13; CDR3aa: CAIKRPGNTEAFF
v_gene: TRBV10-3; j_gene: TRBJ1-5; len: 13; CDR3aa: CASGGDGNQPQHF
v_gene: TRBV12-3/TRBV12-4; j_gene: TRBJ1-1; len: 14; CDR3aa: CASSLVSGNTEAFF
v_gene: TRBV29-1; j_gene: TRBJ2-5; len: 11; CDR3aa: CSAGEEETQYF
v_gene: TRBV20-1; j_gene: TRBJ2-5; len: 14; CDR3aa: CSAQAVSRSETQYF
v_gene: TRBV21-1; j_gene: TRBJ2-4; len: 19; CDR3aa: CASSKTYGRRARAKNIQYF
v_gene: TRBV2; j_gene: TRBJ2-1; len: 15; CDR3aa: CASSRGAGAYNEQFF
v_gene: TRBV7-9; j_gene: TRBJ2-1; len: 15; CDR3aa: CASSLRWTDYNEQFF
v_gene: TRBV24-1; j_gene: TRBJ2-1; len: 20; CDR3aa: CATSDSFPSGRPGSYNEQFF
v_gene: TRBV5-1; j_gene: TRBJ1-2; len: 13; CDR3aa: CASSSDETYGYTF
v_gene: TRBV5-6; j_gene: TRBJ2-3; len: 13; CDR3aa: CASSPISADTQYF
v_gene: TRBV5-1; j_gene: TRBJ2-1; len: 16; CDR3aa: CASMPPTWTSYNEQFF
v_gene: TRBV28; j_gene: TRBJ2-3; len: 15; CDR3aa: CASSKGTVGADTQYF
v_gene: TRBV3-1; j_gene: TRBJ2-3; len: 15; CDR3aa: CASSPLGPLEDTQYF
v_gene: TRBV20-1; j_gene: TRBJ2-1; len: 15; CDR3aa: CSARFWTSGRGEQFF
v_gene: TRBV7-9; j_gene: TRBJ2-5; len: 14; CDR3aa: CASSLLAAQETQYF
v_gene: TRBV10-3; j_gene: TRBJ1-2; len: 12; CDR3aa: CAITEQGSGYTF
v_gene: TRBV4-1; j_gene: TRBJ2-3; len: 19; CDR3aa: CASSQDKGSLLVWTDTQYF
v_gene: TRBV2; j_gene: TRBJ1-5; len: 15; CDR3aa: CASSLGDLSNQPQHF
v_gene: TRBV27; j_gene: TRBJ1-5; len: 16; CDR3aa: CASSRIRDRDNQPQHF
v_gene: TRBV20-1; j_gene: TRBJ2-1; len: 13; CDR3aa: CSAVFSRRGEQFF
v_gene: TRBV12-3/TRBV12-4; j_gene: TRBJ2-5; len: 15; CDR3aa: CASSLGVSTGKTQYF
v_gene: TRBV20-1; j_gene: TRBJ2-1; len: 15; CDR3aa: CSVSTTLAVYNEQFF
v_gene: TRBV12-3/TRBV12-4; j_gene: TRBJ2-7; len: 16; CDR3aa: CASSRGGTDSEYEQYF
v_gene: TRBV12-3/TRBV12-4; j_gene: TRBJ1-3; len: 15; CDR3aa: CASSRQGISGNTIYF
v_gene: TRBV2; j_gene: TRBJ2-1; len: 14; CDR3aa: CASSEAQIDNEQFF
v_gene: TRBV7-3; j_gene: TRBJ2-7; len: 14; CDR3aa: CASSSRDSPYEQYF
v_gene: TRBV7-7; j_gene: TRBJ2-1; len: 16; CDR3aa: CASSLGIGSSYNEQFF
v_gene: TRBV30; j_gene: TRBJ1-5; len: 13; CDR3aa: CASTTGGNQPQHF
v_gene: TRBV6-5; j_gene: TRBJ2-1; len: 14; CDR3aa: CASSTRARGYEQFF
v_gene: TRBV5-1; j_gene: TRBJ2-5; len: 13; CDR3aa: CASKGSRIETQYF
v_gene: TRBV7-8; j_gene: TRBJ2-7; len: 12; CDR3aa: CASSSRTDEQYF
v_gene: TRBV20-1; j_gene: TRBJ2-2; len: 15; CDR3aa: CSAPEPLGRAGELFF
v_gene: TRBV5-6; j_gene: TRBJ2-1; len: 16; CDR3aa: CASSHRTSGSYNEQFF
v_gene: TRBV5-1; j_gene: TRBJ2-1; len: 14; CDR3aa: CASSSAGRYNEQFF
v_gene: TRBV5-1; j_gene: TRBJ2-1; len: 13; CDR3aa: CASNEGLNNEQFF
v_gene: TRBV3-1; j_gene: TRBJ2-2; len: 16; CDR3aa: CASSLSGLGTTGELFF
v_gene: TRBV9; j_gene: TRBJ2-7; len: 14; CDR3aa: CASSVETGGARQYF
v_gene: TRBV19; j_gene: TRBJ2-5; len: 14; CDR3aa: CASSMLGGQETQYF
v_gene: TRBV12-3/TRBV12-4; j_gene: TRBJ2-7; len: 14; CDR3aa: CASSVSGSFDEQYF
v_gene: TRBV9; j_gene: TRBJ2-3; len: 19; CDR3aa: CASSAYPGTSEILVDTQYF
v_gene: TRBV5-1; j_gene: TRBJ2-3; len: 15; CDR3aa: CASSLSSPSTDTQYF
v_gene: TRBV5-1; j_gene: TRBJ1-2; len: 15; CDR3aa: CASRPTGGESYGYTF
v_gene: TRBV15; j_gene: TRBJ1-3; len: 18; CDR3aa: CATSDAFRQGAFGSTIYF
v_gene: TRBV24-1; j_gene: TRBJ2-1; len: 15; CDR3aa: CATSAGLEVYREQFF
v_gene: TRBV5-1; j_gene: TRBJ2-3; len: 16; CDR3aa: CASSREGRSGTDTQYF
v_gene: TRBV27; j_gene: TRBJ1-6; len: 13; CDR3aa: CASSLSIVSPLHF